Many counts were recorded for the clone carrying this T cell receptor beta chain. Its antigen is unidentified. Germline assignment: CDR1 SGHVS and CDR2 FQNEAQ. With V trimmed by 2 bases and J by 7 bases, 13 bases remained unmatched. The CDR3 loop spans 16 amino acids. The time point: persistent/refractory GD, antithyroid drugs over 5 years with positive TRAb. Scientists built the TCR library using RNA that was extracted from PBMCs. The patients included were those that came from an endocrinology department in Xi'an, China. The entry originates in a study of regulatory T cells in long-lasting Graves disease. Study as a whole: By definition, persistent Graves' disease involved antithyroid drugs for over 5 years alongside positive TSH receptor antibodies.

Study observations and caveats: Whereas new patients shared about a thousand public clonotypes, persistent patients shared more, at about 3,000.

Libraries of TCR beta came from iRepertoire HTBI primers plus Arm-PCR of CDR3 regions. TCRdb analysed the multiplex PCR reads with MiXCR anew, one entry per CDR3 protein. Of 390,000 or so distinct CDR3 sequences in the sample, about 23% were seen once. The V gene is TRBV7-8, the J gene TRBJ2-7, with 8 positions matching TRBD2. This sample comprised peripheral blood mononuclear cells (PBMCs), obtained when the disease was refractory, from a patient treated with antithyroid drugs. This TCR was recovered from a woman aged 40-49 years with Graves disease. The CDR3 reads CASSLRLANVPGEQYF. In nucleotides, the CDR3 is TGTGCCAGCAGCTTACGACTAGCGAACGTCCCGGGGGAGCAGTACTTC.